These T cell receptor beta chains were read from a single sample in a study of blood T cell repertoires in COVID-19. TCRdb's table, derived via immunoSEQ multiplex PCR, lists solely in-frame clones and lacks some. The repertoire consists of fewer than 250,000 clones, with about four fifths occurring once and the leading ten covering roughly 2.7%. Material for sequencing was peripheral blood. Receptor source: a woman aged 40 to 50 with active or convalescent COVID-19. Each CDR3 is given without its conserved first and last residue. The order of the fields is CDR3 length, V gene, J gene, CDR3 protein.

>14|TRBV7-8|TRBJ2-7
ASSLRLTGRAYEQY
>17|TRBV5-1|TRBJ2-5
ASSPSTSGRALREETQY
>11|TRBV12-3/TRBV12-4|TRBJ2-5
ASSLDGYETQY
>14|TRBV13|TRBJ2-7
ASSFRTLAGSYEQY
>13|TRBV11-3|TRBJ2-1
ASSIRLAPYNEQF
>15|TRBV24-1|TRBJ2-5
ATSDYKTLEGRETQY
>10|TRBV6-5|TRBJ2-7
ASSYEPYEQY
>13|TRBV6-2/TRBV6-3|TRBJ1-1
ASSLRPQGNTEAF
>14|TRBV18|TRBJ2-1
ASSPLAGGFLNEQF
>12|TRBV2|TRBJ1-5
ASRSQGANQPQH
>14|TRBV13|TRBJ2-7
ASSLGQGRGTYEQY
>11|TRBV3-1/TRBV3-2|TRBJ2-1
ARTGIAYNEQF
>13|TRBV2|TRBJ1-1
ASTLSRDRNTEAF
>14|TRBV6-5|TRBJ1-2
ASSYSRILSHYGYT
>15|TRBV18|TRBJ2-1
ASSPRTSGGLYNEQF
>14|TRBV30|TRBJ2-1
AWRSTTSGGFNEQF
>10|TRBV12-5|TRBJ1-2
ASGSRDYGYT
>8|TRBV6-5|TRBJ1-1
ASQSGEAF
>14|TRBV9|TRBJ2-5
ASSSHRDRELETQY
>13|TRBV5-1|TRBJ2-3
ASSPGLADTDTQY
>13|TRBV19|TRBJ1-6
ASSPRRNFNSPLH
>12|TRBV14|TRBJ2-7
ASSPWTGGYEQY
>15|TRBV19|TRBJ2-4
ASSIDPGVRAKNIQY
>13|TRBV28|TRBJ2-7
ASSLSGQGGYEQY
>12|TRBV2|TRBJ2-7
ASMGAEKSYEQY
>11|TRBV2|TRBJ1-2
ASRGDRVRGYT
>16|TRBV5-1|TRBJ2-7
ASRELTSGAGLRGEQY
>13|TRBV28|TRBJ1-1
ASSSWTGAKTEAF
>11|TRBV6-5|TRBJ2-7
FCRGSGGYEQY
>12|TRBV25-1|TRBJ1-3
ASSERGQGNTIY
>11|TRBV2|TRBJ1-5
ASSVRGAQPQH
>10|TRBV6-5|TRBJ2-7
ASNGLSYEQY
>12|TRBV28|TRBJ1-2
ASSFRTGTYGYT
>12|TRBV24-1|TRBJ1-2
ATSDSRSLYGYT
>15|TRBV28|TRBJ1-2
ASSSLGGGGFNYGYT
>13|TRBV19|TRBJ2-3
ASSTRTSGSDTQY
>14|TRBV10-1|TRBJ2-2
ASSDPSGGVGGELF
>15|TRBV28|TRBJ1-3
ASTLLWGQSSGNTIY
>13|TRBV7-9|TRBJ1-1
ASSLTGGASTEAF
>13|TRBV7-8|TRBJ1-4
ASSLVAGFNEKLF
>12|TRBV9|TRBJ1-1
ASSVDRLNTEAF
>13|TRBV5-4|TRBJ2-7
ASSLGWDSDYEQY
>11|TRBV29-1|TRBJ1-6
SGNRGLNSPLH
>10|TRBV25-1|TRBJ1-4
ASRPDSEKLF
>10|TRBV6-4|TRBJ1-5
ASSHAVEPQH
>14|TRBV5-4|TRBJ2-7
ASSSNARTSTYEQY